A selection of T cell receptor beta chains follows, all from one sample in a study of cytomegalovirus exposure and HLA in healthy donors. Clones were read by immunoSEQ multiplex PCR, and TCRdb kept only the in-frame ones, dropping some. This table has 110,000 to 150,000 clones, 70% to 80% appearing once. Sequenced input: PBMCs. The receptors derive from a male donor in good health and CMV-seronegative. The CDR3 runs from the conserved cysteine through the conserved F or W. Each record gives: clone size, D gene, J gene, V gene, CDR3 length, CDR3 DNA, CDR3 protein. D genes are given only for firm matches. Clone size, where shown, is once, few, many, or a class for clones that have expanded.

abundance: few; d_gene: TRBD1; j_gene: TRBJ1-2; v_gene: TRBV6-5; len: 14; CDR3nt: TGTGCCAGCAGACAAGACAGGGGTTACGGTGGCTACACCTTC; CDR3aa: CASRQDRGYGGYTF
abundance: many; d_gene: -; j_gene: TRBJ1-2; v_gene: TRBV2; len: 13; CDR3nt: TGTGCCAGCAGAGACTACCAGAACTATGGCTACACCTTC; CDR3aa: CASRDYQNYGYTF
abundance: -; d_gene: TRBD2; j_gene: TRBJ2-2; v_gene: TRBV5-1; len: 16; CDR3nt: TGCGCCAGCAGCTTCGGGACGCGGGGGTCCACCGGGGAGCTGTTTTTT; CDR3aa: CASSFGTRGSTGELFF
abundance: -; d_gene: -; j_gene: TRBJ1-4; v_gene: TRBV7-8; len: 14; CDR3nt: TGTGCCAGCAGCCCTAAAGCAACTAATGAAAAACTGTTTTTT; CDR3aa: CASSPKATNEKLFF
abundance: -; d_gene: -; j_gene: TRBJ1-5; v_gene: TRBV27; len: 17; CDR3nt: TGTGCCAGCAATCCCTATAGTGCGGGGAATAGCAATCAGCCCCAGCATTTT; CDR3aa: CASNPYSAGNSNQPQHF
abundance: -; d_gene: TRBD2; j_gene: TRBJ2-1; v_gene: TRBV30; len: 13; CDR3nt: TGTGCCTGGAGTGGACTAGCGGAAAATGAGCAGTTCTTC; CDR3aa: CAWSGLAENEQFF
abundance: -; d_gene: -; j_gene: TRBJ1-6; v_gene: TRBV28; len: 12; CDR3nt: TGTGCCAGCAGTCAGGTGAATTCACCCCTCCACTTT; CDR3aa: CASSQVNSPLHF
abundance: few; d_gene: -; j_gene: TRBJ2-1; v_gene: TRBV5-6; len: 11; CDR3nt: TGTGCCAGCAGCTTGTTCCTTGAGCAGTTCTTC; CDR3aa: CASSLFLEQFF
abundance: -; d_gene: TRBD1; j_gene: TRBJ1-4; v_gene: TRBV19; len: 17; CDR3nt: TGTGCCAGTGGGGGAGACAGGGCGACTCCCACTAATGAAAAACTGTTTTTT; CDR3aa: CASGGDRATPTNEKLFF
abundance: -; d_gene: -; j_gene: TRBJ2-7; v_gene: TRBV6-1; len: 13; CDR3nt: TGTGCCAGCAGTGAAGGGACAACCTACGAGCAGTACTTC; CDR3aa: CASSEGTTYEQYF
abundance: once; d_gene: TRBD1; j_gene: TRBJ2-7; v_gene: TRBV7-6; len: 15; CDR3nt: TGTGCCAGCAGCCAGGGACAGGGACGACCCTACGAGCAGTACTTC; CDR3aa: CASSQGQGRPYEQYF
abundance: -; d_gene: -; j_gene: TRBJ2-3; v_gene: TRBV20-1; len: 11; CDR3nt: TGCAGTGCTAGAGTTAGAGATACGCAGTATTTT; CDR3aa: CSARVRDTQYF
abundance: -; d_gene: -; j_gene: TRBJ1-4; v_gene: TRBV6-5; len: 14; CDR3nt: TGTGCCAGCGCTCGGGTGGGGGGTAGCGAAAAACTGTTTTTT; CDR3aa: CASARVGGSEKLFF
abundance: -; d_gene: -; j_gene: TRBJ2-3; v_gene: TRBV19; len: 16; CDR3nt: TGTGCCAGTAGTCGAATCGACAGGCCTTTCATGAATACGCAGTATTTT; CDR3aa: CASSRIDRPFMNTQYF
abundance: -; d_gene: TRBD1; j_gene: TRBJ2-2; v_gene: TRBV30; len: 15; CDR3nt: TGTGCCTGGAGACGGACAGGGATTAACACCGGGGAGCTGTTTTTT; CDR3aa: CAWRRTGINTGELFF
abundance: -; d_gene: TRBD2; j_gene: TRBJ2-2; v_gene: TRBV28; len: 16; CDR3nt: TGTGCCAGCAGTCTCCGGACTAGCGGGGGAACCGGGGAGCTGTTTTTT; CDR3aa: CASSLRTSGGTGELFF
abundance: -; d_gene: -; j_gene: TRBJ1-1; v_gene: TRBV6-5; len: 14; CDR3nt: TGTGCCAGCAGTGAAGGACCCGGGGGAACTGAAGCTTTCTTT; CDR3aa: CASSEGPGGTEAFF
abundance: -; d_gene: -; j_gene: TRBJ1-2; v_gene: TRBV9; len: 15; CDR3nt: TGTGCCAGCAGCGTAGCAGGTGGTCCTAACTATGGCTACACCTTC; CDR3aa: CASSVAGGPNYGYTF
abundance: -; d_gene: -; j_gene: TRBJ1-5; v_gene: TRBV6-1; len: 15; CDR3nt: TGTGCCAGCAGAGGTCGGAGGGATAGCAATCAGCCCCAGCATTTT; CDR3aa: CASRGRRDSNQPQHF
abundance: -; d_gene: TRBD1; j_gene: TRBJ1-6; v_gene: TRBV28; len: 15; CDR3nt: TGTGCCAGCAGTTCCCGGGACAGGCCCCTTTCACCCCTCCACTTT; CDR3aa: CASSSRDRPLSPLHF
abundance: -; d_gene: -; j_gene: TRBJ1-1; v_gene: TRBV10-1; len: 12; CDR3nt: TGCGCCAGCCGCGAGGAGGTCACTGAAGCTTTCTTT; CDR3aa: CASREEVTEAFF
abundance: few; d_gene: -; j_gene: TRBJ1-1; v_gene: TRBV11-3; len: 13; CDR3nt: TGTGCCAGCAGCTCAGGGGCGAACACTGAAGCTTTCTTT; CDR3aa: CASSSGANTEAFF
abundance: -; d_gene: -; j_gene: TRBJ1-1; v_gene: TRBV30; len: 11; CDR3nt: TGTGCCTGGAGCCGAGGGCCTGAAGCTTTCTTT; CDR3aa: CAWSRGPEAFF
abundance: -; d_gene: -; j_gene: TRBJ2-5; v_gene: TRBV7-9; len: 16; CDR3nt: TGTGCCAGCCGCCAGATGGGCGGGGAGCACAGAGACACCCAGTACTTC; CDR3aa: CASRQMGGEHRDTQYF
abundance: -; d_gene: -; j_gene: TRBJ2-7; v_gene: TRBV5-1; len: 16; CDR3nt: TGCGCCAGCAGCTTTTGGGATCCAGGGGGAGGCTACGAGCAGTACTTC; CDR3aa: CASSFWDPGGGYEQYF
abundance: -; d_gene: TRBD1; j_gene: TRBJ1-2; v_gene: TRBV29-1; len: 13; CDR3nt: TGCAGCGTAGGTACAGGGGTTAACTATGGCTACACCTTC; CDR3aa: CSVGTGVNYGYTF
abundance: -; d_gene: -; j_gene: TRBJ2-7; v_gene: TRBV5-1; len: 14; CDR3nt: TGCGCCAGCAGCCCTAGCGCAGGGTCCTACGAGCAGTACTTC; CDR3aa: CASSPSAGSYEQYF
abundance: -; d_gene: TRBD2; j_gene: TRBJ2-5; v_gene: TRBV6-5; len: 15; CDR3nt: TGTGCCAGCGGCTACCTTAGCGGGGTCACGGAGACCCAGTACTTC; CDR3aa: CASGYLSGVTETQYF
abundance: once; d_gene: -; j_gene: TRBJ2-7; v_gene: TRBV6-1; len: 14; CDR3nt: TGTGCCAGCAGTGAAGCGCCAGGCTCCTACGAGCAGTACTTC; CDR3aa: CASSEAPGSYEQYF
abundance: -; d_gene: -; j_gene: TRBJ1-1; v_gene: TRBV6-5; len: 10; CDR3nt: TGTGCCAGGAGGTGGACTGAAGCTTTCTTT; CDR3aa: CARRWTEAFF
abundance: -; d_gene: TRBD1; j_gene: TRBJ2-2; v_gene: TRBV30; len: 12; CDR3nt: TGTGCCTGGAGTACAGGGGCCGGGGAGCTGTTTTTT; CDR3aa: CAWSTGAGELFF
abundance: few; d_gene: TRBD1; j_gene: TRBJ2-5; v_gene: TRBV19; len: 14; CDR3nt: TGTGCCAGTAGTACCAGGACAGGTCACGAGACCCAGTACTTC; CDR3aa: CASSTRTGHETQYF
abundance: -; d_gene: -; j_gene: TRBJ2-3; v_gene: TRBV25-1; len: 13; CDR3nt: TGTGCCAGCAGTTTAGGGGGCACAGATACGCAGTATTTT; CDR3aa: CASSLGGTDTQYF
abundance: -; d_gene: -; j_gene: TRBJ2-7; v_gene: TRBV5-1; len: 14; CDR3nt: TGCGCCAGCAGCTTGGCCCCCGGAGGGGACGAGCAGTACTTC; CDR3aa: CASSLAPGGDEQYF
abundance: -; d_gene: -; j_gene: TRBJ1-6; v_gene: TRBV28; len: 14; CDR3nt: TGTGCCAGCAGTTTATTAGGGACTAGGTCACCCCTCCACTTT; CDR3aa: CASSLLGTRSPLHF
abundance: once; d_gene: -; j_gene: TRBJ2-5; v_gene: TRBV4-2; len: 16; CDR3nt: TGTGCCAGCAGCCAAGAAGGGGGGGGGTATCGGGAGACCCAGTACTTC; CDR3aa: CASSQEGGGYRETQYF
abundance: once; d_gene: -; j_gene: TRBJ1-1; v_gene: TRBV9; len: 14; CDR3nt: TGTGCCAGCAGCGCGCAGACAGGGAACACTGAAGCTTTCTTT; CDR3aa: CASSAQTGNTEAFF
abundance: -; d_gene: -; j_gene: TRBJ1-4; v_gene: TRBV6-5; len: 15; CDR3nt: TGTGCCAGCAGTTTACGGGGGGGGTCTGGTGAAAAACTGTTTTTT; CDR3aa: CASSLRGGSGEKLFF
abundance: -; d_gene: TRBD1; j_gene: TRBJ1-6; v_gene: TRBV28; len: 16; CDR3nt: TGTGCCAGCAATTCCCTGGACAGGGGGGACGGATCACCCCTCCACTTT; CDR3aa: CASNSLDRGDGSPLHF
abundance: -; d_gene: TRBD1; j_gene: TRBJ2-7; v_gene: TRBV14; len: 15; CDR3nt: TGTGCCAGCAGTTTCGGACAGGGGGCGCTTGACGAGCAGTACTTC; CDR3aa: CASSFGQGALDEQYF
abundance: -; d_gene: -; j_gene: TRBJ1-1; v_gene: TRBV28; len: 13; CDR3nt: TGTGCCAGCAGTATCACCGGGGGAACTGAAGCTTTCTTT; CDR3aa: CASSITGGTEAFF
abundance: -; d_gene: -; j_gene: TRBJ2-7; v_gene: TRBV11-2; len: 16; CDR3nt: TGTGCCAGCAGCTTAGATCCCCCCTCCACGGGGGACGAGCAGTACTTC; CDR3aa: CASSLDPPSTGDEQYF
abundance: -; d_gene: -; j_gene: TRBJ2-3; v_gene: TRBV2; len: 13; CDR3nt: TGTGCCAGCATGGGTCTAGCCGCAGATACGCAGTATTTT; CDR3aa: CASMGLAADTQYF
abundance: -; d_gene: TRBD1; j_gene: TRBJ2-4; v_gene: TRBV7-3; len: 16; CDR3nt: TGTGCCAGCAGCGCGTCCGGGACAGGGGATTTTAACATTCAGTACTTC; CDR3aa: CASSASGTGDFNIQYF
abundance: -; d_gene: -; j_gene: TRBJ2-1; v_gene: TRBV6-5; len: 11; CDR3nt: TGTGCCAGCAGACGGGGAAATGAGCAGTTCTTC; CDR3aa: CASRRGNEQFF
abundance: -; d_gene: -; j_gene: TRBJ2-6; v_gene: TRBV19; len: 18; CDR3nt: TGTGCCAGTAGTAGCGAGGGTGGAGGGGGCGGCGGGGCCAACGTCCTGACTTTC; CDR3aa: CASSSEGGGGGGANVLTF
abundance: -; d_gene: -; j_gene: TRBJ1-5; v_gene: TRBV28; len: 14; CDR3nt: TGTGCCAGCAGTTTATTCAGTCGAAATCAGCCCCAGCATTTT; CDR3aa: CASSLFSRNQPQHF
abundance: -; d_gene: -; j_gene: TRBJ1-3; v_gene: TRBV15; len: 16; CDR3nt: TGTGCCACCAGCAGCACCCACTTCTTACGGGGAGGCACCATATATTTT; CDR3aa: CATSSTHFLRGGTIYF
abundance: -; d_gene: TRBD1; j_gene: TRBJ2-1; v_gene: TRBV5-1; len: 17; CDR3nt: TGCGCCAGCAGCTTAGCGCCCAGGGGGAGCTCCTACAATGAGCAGTTCTTC; CDR3aa: CASSLAPRGSSYNEQFF
abundance: -; d_gene: -; j_gene: TRBJ1-1; v_gene: TRBV5-8; len: 13; CDR3nt: TGTGCCAGCAGCTTGACTAGGAACACTGAAGCTTTCTTT; CDR3aa: CASSLTRNTEAFF
abundance: few; d_gene: -; j_gene: TRBJ2-3; v_gene: TRBV5-4; len: 16; CDR3nt: TGTGCCACCAAACCTACGGGGGGCACGAGCACAGATACGCAGTATTTT; CDR3aa: CATKPTGGTSTDTQYF